The 15 T cell receptor beta chains in this list originate from one sample, sequenced in a study of blood T cell repertoires in COVID-19. The protocol was immunoSEQ multiplex PCR, while the TCRdb copy is restricted to in-frame clones and leaves out a portion. The sample contains 300,000 to 400,000 clones, approximately 90% of which appear only once. The source material was peripheral blood. These receptors all stem from a woman between 18 and 30 years old who had recovered from COVID-19.

V usage is TRBV18 and J usage is TRBJ2-7; TRBD2 matches at 8 bases. With V trimmed by 1 base and J by 6 bases, 5 bases remained unmatched. Germline assignment: CDR1 KGHSH and CDR2 LQKENI. The CDR3 sequence is 14 residues long. In nucleotides, the CDR3 is TGTGCCAGCTCACCACTAGGGACTAGTACCGAGCAGTACGTC. Translated: CASSPLGTSTEQYV.

The chain carries TRBV5-8 and TRBJ2-3; tentative D call: TRBD1 (6 bases). Germline CDR1 is SGHTS and CDR2 is YDEGEE. Trimming stripped 2 bases from V and 1 base from J, with 11 bases between. CDR3 length: 15 amino acids. The CDR3 nucleotides read TGTGCCAGCAGCTTACAGGGTCCCGGCACAGATACGCAGTATTTT. Translated: CASSLQGPGTDTQYF.

The count of this clone is one. The rearrangement links TRBV29-1 to TRBJ1-2; tentatively, D is TRBD1 (5 bases). The CDR3 covers 14 residues. Deletions cut 4 bases from V and 0 bases from J, with 12 bases between. Germline CDR1 is SQVTM and CDR2 is ANQGSEA. This CDR3 is CSVGGTDPNYGYTF. The CDR3 DNA reads as TGCAGCGTTGGAGGGACTGACCCTAACTATGGCTACACCTTC.

Comments on this clone: Other DNA sequences in this specimen translate into the identical CDR3. The chain couples TRBV5-6 to TRBJ2-2; no clear D gene. The CDR3 has 14 residues. Trimming removed 2 bases at V and 1 base at J, with 6 bases between. Germline CDR1 and CDR2: SGHDT and YYEEEE. The CDR3 DNA is TGTGCCAGCAGCTTAGCAGGGAACACCGGGGAGCTGTTTTTT. Its protein product is CASSLAGNTGELFF.

Written as DNA, the CDR3 is TGTGCCAGCAGCGTAGAAGTTTCAGGGGTGGATGGCTACACCTTC. The encoded protein is CASSVEVSGVDGYTF. The chain uses TRBV9 and TRBJ1-2; a weak D match, TRBD1 (6 bases). This CDR3 has 15 residues. CDR1 and CDR2 (germline): SGDLS, YYNGEE. V was cut by 0 bases and J by 6 bases, with 15 bases left in between.

The chain uses TRBV7-2 and TRBJ2-1, with D possibly matching TRBD2 (5 bases). The CDR3 is 15 residues long. Trimming removed 6 bases at V and 0 bases at J, with 12 bases between. Germline V gene data show CDR1 as SGHTA and CDR2 as FQGNSA. CDR3 sequence reads: CASRIAPFSYNEQFF. CDR3 coding DNA: TGTGCCAGCAGAATAGCGCCGTTCTCCTACAATGAGCAGTTCTTC.

The chain couples TRBV27 to TRBJ1-2, with D tentatively TRBD1 (6 bases). The V and J ends lost 1 base and 4 bases respectively, with 10 bases between them. CDR1 and CDR2 (germline): MNHEY, SMNVEV (reference sequence). The CDR3 loop spans 14 amino acids. The CDR3 DNA sequence: TGTGCCAGCAGTTTATACAGGGAGGGCTATGGCTACACCTTC. Encoded protein: CASSLYREGYGYTF.

The chain carries TRBV11-2 and TRBJ2-7, with 9 bases identical to TRBD2. Trimming at V came to 2 bases and at J to 0 bases, leaving 2 bases not matched to a gene. CDR1 SGHAT and CDR2 FQNNGV come from the germline V gene. CDR3 length: 15 amino acids. In nucleotides, the CDR3 is TGTGCCAGCAGCTTAATTAGCGGGAGCTCCTACGAGCAGTACGTC. Residues: CASSLISGSSYEQYV.

The genes are TRBV30 and TRBJ2-1; D is unresolved. CDR1 GTSNPN and CDR2 SVGIG come from the germline V gene (reference sequence). The germline V and J ends were trimmed by 2 bases and 7 bases, with 6 bases remaining between them. This CDR3 is built from 11 residues. The CDR3 here is CAWSFRNEQFF. The CDR3 DNA follows: TGTGCCTGGAGTTTCAGGAATGAGCAGTTCTTC.

The chain links TRBV6-2 or TRBV6-3 to TRBJ2-7; tentative D call: TRBD1 (6 bases). The CDR3 totals 13 residues. CDR1 and CDR2 (germline): MNHEY, SVGEGT. V lost 2 bases, J lost 6 bases, and 11 bases lay in between. For the CDR3, the DNA is TGTGCCAGCAGTTACGGTCTAGGGGGCGAGCAGTACGTC. Protein product: CASSYGLGGEQYV.

The chain combines TRBV28 with TRBJ1-4; TRBD1 is a possible D gene (6 bases). The V gene lost 6 bases and the J gene lost 6 bases, with 20 bases spanning the gap. The CDR3 loop spans 16 amino acids. Per germline, CDR1 MDHEN and CDR2 SYDVKM. The CDR3 sequence: CASRHSPDSRYEKLFF. Written as DNA, the CDR3 is TGTGCCAGCAGACATTCACCGGACAGTCGGTATGAAAAACTGTTTTTT.

V usage is TRBV14 and J usage is TRBJ1-1, with D possibly matching TRBD1 (5 bases). The V end lost 2 bases, the J end lost 4 bases, and 14 bases lay between the germline ends. CDR1 and CDR2 (germline): SGHDN, FVKESK. CDR3 size: 15 residues. The CDR3 sequence is CASSQNLGGGTEAFF. Written as DNA, the CDR3 is TGTGCCAGCAGCCAAAACTTGGGGGGAGGCACTGAAGCTTTCTTT.

The rearrangement uses TRBV28 and TRBJ2-1; D not resolved. V was clipped by 5 bases and J by 0 bases, with 14 bases between them. Germline values: CDR1 MDHEN, CDR2 SYDVKM. The CDR3 contains 16 residues. CDR3 protein: CASSPLTLSSYNEQFF. CDR3 coding DNA: TGTGCCAGCAGTCCCCTCACGTTGAGCTCCTACAATGAGCAGTTCTTC.

J is TRBJ2-3 and V is TRBV29-1; 9 bases line up with TRBD2. Germline V gives CDR1 SQVTM, CDR2 ANQGSEA. V trimming: 2 bases; J trimming: 10 bases; junction bases outside the gene matches: 7. The CDR3 sequence is 13 residues long. The CDR3 DNA sequence: TGCAGCGTTGAACTAGCGGGAACGTCGTCGCAGTATTTT. Amino acid sequence: CSVELAGTSSQYF.

The CDR3 bases are TGTGCCAGCAGACGACAGGGGGCCGGGGAGCTGTTTTTT. It is translated as CASRRQGAGELFF. V gene TRBV6-5 combines with J gene TRBJ2-2; 9 bases are shared with TRBD1. The CDR3 has 13 amino acids. V shed 6 bases and J 6 bases; nucleotides not matched to a gene: 2. Germline assignment: CDR1 MNHEY and CDR2 SVGAGI.